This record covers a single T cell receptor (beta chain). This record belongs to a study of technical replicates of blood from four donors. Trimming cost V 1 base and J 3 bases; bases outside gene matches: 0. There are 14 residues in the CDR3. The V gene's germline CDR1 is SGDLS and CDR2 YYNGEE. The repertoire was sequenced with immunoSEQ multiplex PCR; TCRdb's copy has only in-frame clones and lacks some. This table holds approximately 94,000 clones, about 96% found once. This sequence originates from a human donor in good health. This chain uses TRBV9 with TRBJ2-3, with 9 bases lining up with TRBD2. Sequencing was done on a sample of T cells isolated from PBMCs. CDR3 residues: CASSVTSGTDTQYF. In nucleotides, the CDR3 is TGTGCCAGCAGCGTAACTAGCGGGACAGATACGCAGTATTTT.